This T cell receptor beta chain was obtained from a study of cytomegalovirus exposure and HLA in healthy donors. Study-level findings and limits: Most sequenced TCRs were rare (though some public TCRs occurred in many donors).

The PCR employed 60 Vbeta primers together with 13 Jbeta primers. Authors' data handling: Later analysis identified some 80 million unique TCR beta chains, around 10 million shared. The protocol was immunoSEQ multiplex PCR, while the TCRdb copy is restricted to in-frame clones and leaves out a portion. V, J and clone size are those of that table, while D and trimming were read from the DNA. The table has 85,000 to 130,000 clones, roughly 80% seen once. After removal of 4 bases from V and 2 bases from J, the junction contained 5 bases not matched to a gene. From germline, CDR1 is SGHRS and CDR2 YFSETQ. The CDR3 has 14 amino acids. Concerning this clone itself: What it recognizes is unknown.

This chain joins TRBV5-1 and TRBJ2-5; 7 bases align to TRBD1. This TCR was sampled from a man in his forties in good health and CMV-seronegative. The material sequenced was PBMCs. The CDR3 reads CASSADRSQETQYF. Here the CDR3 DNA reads TGCGCCAGCAGCGCGGACAGGTCTCAAGAGACCCAGTACTTC.